The 3 T cell receptor beta chains in this list originate from one sample, sequenced in a study of breast tumors, draining lymph nodes, adjacent tissues (TCRdb year 2016). Library creation used multiplex PCR. The sequencing machine was an Illumina HiSeq 2000. TCRdb trimmed public reads at Q25 via fastp, called clones via MiXCR and kept in-frame beta chains. Entries are consolidated by CDR3 protein sequence, retaining the most common genes and DNA. This sample comprises some 170,000 distinct CDR3 sequences, roughly a third of them detected only once. The biggest ten clones account for approximately 3.9% of the sample. The lymph node samples were taken from the axillary draining lymph nodes of breast cancer patients. The sample was axillary lymph node tissue. Every receptor here comes from a female donor with breast cancer. Some clones in this sample may be carry-over from other donors' samples.

A remark on this clonotype: A much larger clone sits a single nucleotide away, making a read error possible. V is TRBV6-1 and J is TRBJ2-7, with unresolved D. The CDR3 is 15 residues long. Trimming removed 11 bases at V and 0 bases at J, with 20 bases between. Germline CDR1 and CDR2: MNHNS and SASEGT. The DNA for the CDR3 is TGTGCCGGCGCGATTCAAGCAACAGACTCCTACGAGCAGTACTTC. Its translation: CAGAIQATDSYEQYF.

This clonotype was recorded at least ten times. The chain has TRBV19 and TRBJ1-2; no definite D call. The CDR3 contains 13 residues. CDR1 and CDR2 from the germline V gene are LNHDA and SQIVND (reference sequence). Between the trimmed V and J ends, which lost 5 bases and 4 bases, there was a span of 11 bases. The chain's CDR3 is CASSPQPLYGYTF. The CDR3 DNA follows: TGTGCCAGTAGTCCACAGCCTCTCTATGGCTACACCTTC. The full variable domain, in which reference TRBV19 and TRBJ1-2 provide the parts outside the CDR3, is DGGITQSPKYLFRKEGQNVTLSCEQNLNHDAMYWYRQDPGQGLRLIYYSQIVNDFQKGDIAEGYSVSREKKESFPLTVTSAQKNPTAFYLCASSPQPLYGYTFGSGTRLTVV.

There are many counts of this clonotype. The chain uses TRBV9 and TRBJ2-3; TRBD2 matches at 12 bases. Germline V gene sequence: CDR1 SGDLS, CDR2 YYNGEE. V lost 4 bases to trimming and J lost 1 base; unmatched junction nucleotides: 10. The CDR3 has 18 amino acids. The CDR3 bases are TGTGCCAGCAGCTCCAGAGGGGCTAGCGGGGGGGGCACAGATACGCAGTATTTT. It translates to CASSSRGASGGGTDTQYF.